The entry below describes one TCR beta chain. What it binds is unknown. Trimming cost V 3 bases and J 3 bases, with 8 bases left between them. Germline CDR1 is MRHNA and CDR2 is SNTAGT. The CDR3 loop spans 13 amino acids. The PCR made use of 60 Vbeta and 13 Jbeta primers. Only in-frame clones appear in the TCRdb table, and some are missing; sequencing was by immunoSEQ multiplex PCR. The repertoire includes 160,000 or so clones, around 90% of them detected once, and approximately 0.85% sits in the top ten. The sample originates from a study of cytomegalovirus exposure and HLA in healthy donors. Study results and limitations: Owing to their indistinguishability, certain V segments, notably TRBV6-2 and TRBV6-3, were excluded. An analysis done earlier found most TCR beta V segments productive about 87% or about 30% of the time. What TCR beta sequences reportedly achieved was accurate prediction of HLA-A and HLA-B alleles in most subjects. When a later analysis compared HLA-associated TCR beta chains with equally common others, the HLA-associated chains turned out to be more clonally expanded and to have lower generation probabilities.

The receptor was derived from a woman aged 25 to 39 in good health and CMV-seronegative. The rearrangement uses TRBV6-4 and TRBJ1-2, with D perhaps matching TRBD1 (5 bases). The sequencing input was PBMCs. The CDR3 DNA follows: TGTGCCAGCAGTGAGCAGACAGACTATGGCTACACCTTC. Protein sequence: CASSEQTDYGYTF.